The following is a T cell receptor beta chain sequence with its context. Its antigen is currently unknown. These data originate in a study of OX40 agonist ivuxolimab in advanced cancers. Overall study context: Dose-escalation patients had hepatocellular carcinoma, melanoma, renal cell or head and neck cancer. Eligibility rules accepted prior anti-PD-1, anti-PD-L1 or anti-CTLA-4 therapy, and 30% to 40% had some.

Blood got drawn at baseline, again on cycle 4 day 1, and then on cycle 7 day 1. Trimming cost V 4 bases and J 1 base, with 11 bases left between them. Germline V gene lookup returns CDR1 ENHRY and CDR2 SYGVKD. This CDR3 contains 14 residues. The data were produced by immunoSEQ multiplex PCR, yet TCRdb's version contains in-frame clones alone and is incomplete. Of over 55,000 clones listed, 91% are singletons. Overall study findings and caveats: Relative to CD4+, CD8+ T cells held more expanded clones on average.

Material: CD4+ or CD8+ T cells sorted from blood, obtained in a trial of the OX40 agonist ivuxolimab. This chain connects TRBV10-3 to TRBJ2-7, with D perhaps TRBD1 or TRBD2 (5 bases each). The TCR comes from an adult with an advanced solid tumor such as melanoma, head and neck, liver or kidney cancer. The CDR3: CAISGRDGSYEQYF. The CDR3 coding sequence is TGTGCCATCAGTGGCCGGGACGGATCCTACGAGCAGTACTTC.